The rows below give T cell receptor beta chains drawn from one sample of a study of blood T cell repertoires in COVID-19. The data were produced by immunoSEQ multiplex PCR, yet TCRdb's version contains in-frame clones alone and is incomplete. This table has around 310,000 clones, 75% to 95% appearing once. The sequenced material came from peripheral blood. These receptors originate from a woman aged 30 to 39 with COVID-19, enrolled during active disease. CDR3s leave out the opening cysteine and the closing phenylalanine or tryptophan. Fields, in order: J gene, V gene, CDR3 protein.

>TRBJ1-2|TRBV5-1
ASSSGQGYGYT
>TRBJ2-7|TRBV6-6
ASSYGEGLGQY
>TRBJ2-7|TRBV27
ASSLTSGRGLEQY
>TRBJ2-1|TRBV19
ASSIAGEGYNEQF
>TRBJ2-1|TRBV7-2
ASSFLGLTANRYYNEQF
>TRBJ1-1|TRBV6-5
ASSDAAGAHTEAF
>TRBJ2-1|TRBV5-1
ASSLESSGSGDEQF
>TRBJ1-5|TRBV7-8
ASSPGLYSNQPQH
>TRBJ1-5|TRBV2
ASSEGTGGDFQPQH
>TRBJ2-7|TRBV15
ATSRPPPGLAGPRYEQY
>TRBJ1-5|TRBV30
AWAQYRNQPQH
>TRBJ2-7|TRBV6-1
ASSEISGGLGVREQY
>TRBJ2-7|TRBV30
AWSAGRGWSEQY
>TRBJ2-7|TRBV28
ASSVRGAYEQY
>TRBJ1-6|TRBV7-6
ASRRGQGGSPLH
>TRBJ2-2|TRBV29-1
SVGSANGELF
>TRBJ1-1|TRBV28
ASRHTRDYSMNTEAF
>TRBJ2-7|TRBV7-6
ASSSPNPQGPPYEQY
>TRBJ2-1|TRBV18
ASSPPPAGNEQF
>TRBJ1-6|TRBV15
ATSRDWANSPLH
>TRBJ2-7|TRBV7-2
ASSPLGRAGSDEQY
>TRBJ2-5|TRBV6-5
ASKKGALRETQY
>TRBJ2-2|TRBV24-1
ATSDLEEDTGELF
>TRBJ2-7|TRBV5-1
ASSPGIAAYEQY
>TRBJ2-5|TRBV12-3/TRBV12-4
ASSFPYLETQY
>TRBJ1-6|TRBV11-2
ASSYRGSPLH
>TRBJ2-3|TRBV10-3
AISGGTVTDTQY
>TRBJ2-7|TRBV18
ASSPISSGTPSEQY
>TRBJ1-1|TRBV5-1
ASSLTGANTEAF
>TRBJ1-1|TRBV11-2
ASSLDGGRNTEAF
>TRBJ2-1|TRBV3-1/TRBV3-2
ASSLLPFRSSYNEQF
>TRBJ2-7|TRBV6-5
ASSRPSREPYEQY
>TRBJ2-7|TRBV29-1
SVEGREPYEQY
>TRBJ1-6|TRBV3-1/TRBV3-2
ASSDRDRGLVYNSPLH
>TRBJ2-7|TRBV9
ASSAAGTGGYEQY
>TRBJ1-1|TRBV3-1/TRBV3-2
ASSQDPAGEAF
>TRBJ1-1|TRBV28
ASSRQGLRTEAF
>TRBJ1-5|TRBV14
ASSPGLNQPQH
>TRBJ2-1|TRBV24-1
ATSAQLAGVIEQF
>TRBJ2-3|TRBV25-1
ASLSGSGSDTQY
>TRBJ2-2|TRBV10-1
ASSPDRGRTGELF
>TRBJ2-7|TRBV28
ASSLGTGGTYEQY
>TRBJ1-1|TRBV19
ASSIRQGNTEAF
>TRBJ2-1|TRBV5-1
ASSSTSGNNNEQF